The sequence of this TCR beta chain was determined in a study of cytomegalovirus exposure and HLA in healthy donors (dated by TCRdb to about 2017). At the level of the whole study: According to an earlier analysis of 550 to 700 of the donors, roughly 180 million T cells yielded some 120 million unique TCR beta sequences and around 300 Gb of sequence data. All discovery cohort repertoires had been generated using a single sequencing platform. The later analysis used no new phenotypic data to find candidate immune exposures, relying instead on TCR beta sequences and their occurrence across donors. A later genetic analysis used genome-wide SNP genotypes for about 65% of the 666 donors, treating that subset as a discovery cohort. Class I and class II HLA loci were covered by the typing at four-digit resolution. Donor age, sex, ethnicity and CMV serostatus were collected together with the repertoire data. High-throughput TCR immunosequencing, statistical association of individual TCRs with disease status, and machine learning were combined to predict cytomegalovirus infection status. The number of donors typed differed by locus, with 629-630 for A, B, C, DRB1 and DQB1, around 560 for DQA1, 600 to 610 for DPA1, and 472 for DPB1. Besides the first cohort of 666 subjects, a separate validation cohort made up of some 110 different subjects was used. Five DR-DQ haplotypes were handled as single units for association and clustering because linkage in the cohort was strong. In an earlier analysis of 587 of the donors, high-throughput TCR beta sequencing was used to judge whether each TCR beta V gene segment behaved as functional or pseudogenic. Among a few hundred genotyped donors of the cohort, an average of about 240,000 unique TCR beta nucleotide sequences were sequenced per donor, roughly 20% of them non-productive. The T cell repertoires of several hundred subjects were profiled by immunosequencing and related to cytomegalovirus serostatus. Of the roughly 400 genotyped donors, over 70% fell in the genetic ancestry cluster associated with self-reported Caucasian donors. The aim of the study was to test whether cataloging public T cell receptors could identify signatures of past pathogen exposure. Roughly 300 gigabases of sequencing data and some 85 million unique TCR sequences were included in an early release covering roughly 700 HLA-typed donors. A later analysis re-analyzed previously published TCR beta repertoires from about 600 donors and added high-resolution HLA genotyping to study TCR occurrence patterns. The paper's findings and limits, for the study overall: Because the 87-base-pair reads could not distinguish some IMGT-functional V segments, including TRBV6-2 and TRBV6-3, those segments were excluded. A later analysis reported that several top co-occurrence clusters appeared linked to parvovirus B19, influenza, CMV and Epstein-Barr virus. Because counts were too low, about 15 rarely observed V segments, including chromosome 9 orphons, were left out of the earlier analysis of approximately 500 of the donors. In a later analysis, the rate of TCR association differed among HLA loci, with DRB1 alleles having the most associated TCRs and HLA-C alleles having the fewest. A further reported finding was that TCR beta sequences accurately predicted the HLA-A and HLA-B alleles for most subjects in the first cohort. A later analysis found that HLA-associated TCR beta chains were more clonally expanded and had lower generation probabilities than equally common non-associated chains. It was suggested by the authors that the approach could potentially be generalized to other disease states and immunological phenotypes. Correlated functional status among segregating V segments might reflect linkage disequilibrium, but an unknown experimental factor could not be ruled out. Most CMV-associated TCR beta chains appeared to be HLA-restricted in a later analysis, and the HLA associations seemed to be driven largely by CMV exposure. The study gave a list of 150 to 200 TCR beta chains associated with cytomegalovirus. A later genetic analysis reported fewer N-insertions in productive TCRs among donors in an Asian-associated ancestry cluster than the roughly 620-donor mean. In vitro tests confirmed that three of the cytomegalovirus-associated TCR beta chains recognize cytomegalovirus antigens. Because some donors lacked HLA typing at each locus, the association tests relied only on the typed subset. This cohort had only TCR beta chains sequenced, and the lack of alpha or paired-chain data limited which features could be detected. The sequencing pipeline was judged likely to have produced a cluster of highly shared sequence variants as a technical artifact. V-gene and J-gene trimming of TCR beta chains was associated with a missense DCLRE1C variant in a later genetic analysis, and the association was replicated in an independent cohort. While some public TCRs were present in many individuals, most TCR sequences turned up only very rarely across donors. In a later analysis, 16,951 TCR beta sequences were associated with specific HLA alleles at a false discovery rate of 0.05. An earlier analysis of some 560 of the donors showed that most TCR beta V segments appeared in productive rearrangements either about 87% or about 30% of the time, which broadly matched IMGT annotations. The classifier was reported to diagnose cytomegalovirus status with high specificity and sensitivity in both the original and validation cohorts. When HLA alleles, especially DR and DQ, strongly co-occurred, attributing TCR associations to individual alleles was difficult. For the cohort, immune exposure information was limited to CMV serostatus. The presence/absence analyses assumed that sequencing depth was roughly uniform across donors, and that assumption may not be true.

The cohort consisted of fewer than 700 healthy bone marrow donors. Cohort members were all nominally healthy when sampled, although unrecorded immune exposures were likely present. The donor was CMV seropositive and belonged to the group of 250 to 300 seropositive cohort members. Every donor gave a peripheral blood sample, and the peripheral blood mononuclear cells from that sample were used for TCR beta sequencing. The Qiagen DNeasy Blood Extraction Kit was used to extract genomic DNA from the blood cell samples. V was cut back by 0 bases and J by 2 bases, leaving a gap of 15 bases between them. The CDR3 sequence holds 16 residues, the cysteine and phenylalanine included. Only CDR3 DNA is held: 48 bases, read in frame from base 1. In the germline V gene, CDR1 corresponds to SGHDT and CDR2 to YYEEEE. Comments on this clone: The antigen it recognizes is unknown. Qualities for individual bases were not recorded, and no much larger clone is one base off.

Library construction relied on the immunoSEQ multiplex PCR assay. For the multiplex PCR, a mixture combining 60 forward primers for TCR Vbeta segments and 13 reverse primers for TCR Jbeta segments was used. The CDR3 region of rearranged TCR beta genes was amplified from genomic DNA by a multiplex PCR assay. The amplified TCR beta libraries were sequenced on the Illumina HiSeq System as 87-base-pair reads. The study's own analysis went as follows. Across the 500 to 850 repertoires, a later analysis counted 80 million or so unique TCR beta chains, about 10 million of which were shared by at least two donors. Raw reads were error-corrected and collapsed into unique sequences by a nearest-neighbor algorithm in which closely related sequences were merged to remove PCR and sequencing errors. V, D and J gene segments were assigned by aligning CDR3 sequences to IMGT reference sequences. For a sequence to be retained, a match of at least six nucleotides was required to both a V gene segment and a J gene segment. A rearrangement was called productive if the CDR3 had no stop codons and remained in frame with V and J, and every other rearrangement was called non-productive. CDR3 was defined according to IMGT convention as the region running from the second conserved V-encoded cysteine to the conserved J-encoded phenylalanine. The earlier analysis of around 640 of the donors excluded sequences that lacked an unambiguous match to a single V gene segment. An earlier analysis of 500 to 600 of the donors classified V segments as functional when productive rearrangements were above 56.7% and as segregating when the standard deviation between donors was above 5%. A statistical classification framework was built for diagnosing cytomegalovirus status from the catalog of TCR beta chain sequences. V and J gene assignment, in a later analysis, came from comparing TCR nucleotide sequences with IMGT/GENE-DB human TR gene sequences. The TCRdist pipeline was used in a later analysis to assign CDR3 sequences and most-parsimonious VDJ recombination scenarios. In a later analysis, each TCR beta chain was defined by its CDR3 amino acid sequence together with its V-gene family, and reads lacking a unique V-gene family were excluded. A later analysis removed 592 highly shared, low-generation-probability nucleotide sequences to deal with suspected cross-contamination and a sequencing artifact. In a later analysis, a clonal expansion index for each public chain was calculated from normalized within-repertoire ranks of inferred template counts. Generation probabilities in a later analysis came from a VDJ recombination model fitted to out-of-frame rearrangements, and those results were checked against IGoR. In a later analysis, hypergeometric tests were used to score TCR-TCR, TCR-HLA and TCR-CMV co-occurrence, with a repertoire-size bias correction applied to TCR pairs. False discovery rates were estimated in a later analysis by permuting HLA or CMV assignments 20 times. A later analysis grouped co-occurring TCRs with DBSCAN, adding TCRdist sequence similarity when clustering within HLA-allele-positive subsets. For co-occurrence clustering, repertoires with fewer than 30,000 or more than 120,000 public chains were excluded, along with four or five repertoires with anomalous nucleotide sharing. Drawn from immuneACCESS, this table holds only the in-frame rearrangements with V and J called that TCRdb kept. Clones are partly lost; checked studies trace under half to an unresolved V gene and leave the rest unexplained. V, J and clone size are taken as reported in that table, and D and trimming were inferred from the DNA itself. The sample table contains more than 90,000 clones; only one count was recorded for about four fifths of them. The ten most abundant clones make up around 3% of the sample.

The chain is encoded by TRBV5-6 joined to TRBJ2-7; the D region possibly corresponds to TRBD2 (6 bases align). The TCR was taken from a woman younger than 30 in good health and CMV-seropositive. The sequenced sample was PBMCs. CDR3 sequence: CASSLVRGGVPYEQYF. The nucleotide sequence reads as follows: TGTGCCAGCAGCTTGGTAAGGGGAGGAGTTCCCTACGAGCAGTACTTC.